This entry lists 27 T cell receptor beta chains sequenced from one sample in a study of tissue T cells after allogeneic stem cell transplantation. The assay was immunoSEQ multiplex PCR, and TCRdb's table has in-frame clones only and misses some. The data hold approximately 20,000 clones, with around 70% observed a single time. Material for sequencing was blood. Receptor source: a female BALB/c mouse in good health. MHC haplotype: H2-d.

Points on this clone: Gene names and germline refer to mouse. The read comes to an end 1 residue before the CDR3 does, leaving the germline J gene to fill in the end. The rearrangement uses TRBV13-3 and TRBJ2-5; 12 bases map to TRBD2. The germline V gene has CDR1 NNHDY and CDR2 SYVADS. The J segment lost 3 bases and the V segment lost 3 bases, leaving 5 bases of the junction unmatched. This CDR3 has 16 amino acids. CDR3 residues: CASSATGGAPQDTQYF. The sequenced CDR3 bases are TGTGCCAGCAGTGCGACTGGGGGGGCGCCTCAAGACACCCAGTAC.

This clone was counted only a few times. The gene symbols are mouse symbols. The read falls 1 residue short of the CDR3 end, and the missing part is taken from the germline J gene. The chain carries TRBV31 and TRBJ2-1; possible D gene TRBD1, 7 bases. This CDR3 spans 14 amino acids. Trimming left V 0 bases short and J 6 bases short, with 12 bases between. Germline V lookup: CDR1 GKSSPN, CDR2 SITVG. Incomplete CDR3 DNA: TGTGCCTGGAGTCTAGAGGGGGCCGGTGCTGAGCAGTTC. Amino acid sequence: CAWSLEGAGAEQF. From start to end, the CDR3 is CAWSLEGAGAEQFF.

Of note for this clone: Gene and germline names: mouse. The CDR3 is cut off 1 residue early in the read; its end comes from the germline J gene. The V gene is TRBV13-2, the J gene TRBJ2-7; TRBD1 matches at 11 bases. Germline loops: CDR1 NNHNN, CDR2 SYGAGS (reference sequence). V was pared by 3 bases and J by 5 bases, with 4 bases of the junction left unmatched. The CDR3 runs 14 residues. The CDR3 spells CASGGPGQGDEQYF. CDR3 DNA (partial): TGTGCCAGCGGTGGTCCGGGACAGGGGGATGAACAGTAC.

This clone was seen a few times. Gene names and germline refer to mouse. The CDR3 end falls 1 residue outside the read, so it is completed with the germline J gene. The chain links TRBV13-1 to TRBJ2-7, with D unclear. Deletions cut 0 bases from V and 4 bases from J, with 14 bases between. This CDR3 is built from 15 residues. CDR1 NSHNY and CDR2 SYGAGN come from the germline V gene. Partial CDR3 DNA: TGTGCCAGCAGTGATGAGGGCCCTGTAGGGTATGAACAGTAC. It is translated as CASSDEGPVGYEQY. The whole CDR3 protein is CASSDEGPVGYEQYF.

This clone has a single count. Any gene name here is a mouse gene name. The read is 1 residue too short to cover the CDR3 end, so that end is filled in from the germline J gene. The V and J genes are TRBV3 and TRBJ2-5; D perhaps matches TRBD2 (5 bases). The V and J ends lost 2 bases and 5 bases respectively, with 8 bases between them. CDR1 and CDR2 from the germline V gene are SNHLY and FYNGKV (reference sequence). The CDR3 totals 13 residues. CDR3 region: CASSLPGRDTQYF. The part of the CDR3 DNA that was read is TGTGCCAGCAGCTTACCTGGGCGAGACACCCAGTAC.

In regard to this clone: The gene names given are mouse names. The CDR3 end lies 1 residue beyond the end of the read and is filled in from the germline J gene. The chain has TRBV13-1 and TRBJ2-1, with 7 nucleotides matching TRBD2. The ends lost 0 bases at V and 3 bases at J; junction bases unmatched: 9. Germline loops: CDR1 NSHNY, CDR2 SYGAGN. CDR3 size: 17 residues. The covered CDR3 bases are TGTGCCAGCAGTGATGCAATGGGGGGAGGGAGCTATGCTGAGCAGTTC. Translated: CASSDAMGGGSYAEQF. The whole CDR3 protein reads CASSDAMGGGSYAEQFF.

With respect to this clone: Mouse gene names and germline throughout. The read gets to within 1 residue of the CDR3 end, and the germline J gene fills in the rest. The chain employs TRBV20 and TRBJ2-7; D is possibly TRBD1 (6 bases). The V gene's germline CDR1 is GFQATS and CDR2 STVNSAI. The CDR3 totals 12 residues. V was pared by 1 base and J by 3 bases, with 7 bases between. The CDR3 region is CGARGDNYEQYF. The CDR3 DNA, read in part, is TGTGGTGCTAGGGGGGACAACTATGAACAGTAC.

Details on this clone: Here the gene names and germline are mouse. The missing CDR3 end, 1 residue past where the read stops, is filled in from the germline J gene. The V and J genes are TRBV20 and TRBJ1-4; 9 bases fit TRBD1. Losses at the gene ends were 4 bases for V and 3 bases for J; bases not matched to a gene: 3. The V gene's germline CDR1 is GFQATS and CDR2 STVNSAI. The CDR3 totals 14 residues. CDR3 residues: CGAIQGAANERLFF. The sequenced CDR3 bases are TGTGGTGCTATACAGGGGGCGGCCAACGAAAGATTATTT. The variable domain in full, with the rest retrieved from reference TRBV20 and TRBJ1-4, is GALVYQYPRRTICKSGTSMRMECQAVGFQATSVAWYRQSPQKTFELIALSTVNSAIKYEQNFTQEKFPISHPNLSFSSMTVLNAYLEDRGLYLCGAIQGAANERLFFGHGTKLSVL.

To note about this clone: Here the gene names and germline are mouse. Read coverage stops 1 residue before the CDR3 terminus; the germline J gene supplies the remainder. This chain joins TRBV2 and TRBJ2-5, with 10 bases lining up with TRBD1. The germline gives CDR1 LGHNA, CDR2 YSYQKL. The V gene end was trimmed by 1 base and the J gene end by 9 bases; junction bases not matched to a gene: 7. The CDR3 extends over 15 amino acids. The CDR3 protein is CASSQGQGAERTQYF. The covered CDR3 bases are TGTGCCAGCAGCCAAGGACAGGGGGCGGAGCGGACCCAGTAC.

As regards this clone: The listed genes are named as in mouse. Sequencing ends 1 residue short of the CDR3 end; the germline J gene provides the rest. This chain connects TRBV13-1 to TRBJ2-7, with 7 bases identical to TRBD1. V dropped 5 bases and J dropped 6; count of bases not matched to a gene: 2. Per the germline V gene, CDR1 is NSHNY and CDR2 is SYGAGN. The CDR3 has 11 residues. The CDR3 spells CASSTGVEQYF. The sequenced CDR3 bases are TGTGCCAGCAGCACAGGGGTTGAACAGTAC.

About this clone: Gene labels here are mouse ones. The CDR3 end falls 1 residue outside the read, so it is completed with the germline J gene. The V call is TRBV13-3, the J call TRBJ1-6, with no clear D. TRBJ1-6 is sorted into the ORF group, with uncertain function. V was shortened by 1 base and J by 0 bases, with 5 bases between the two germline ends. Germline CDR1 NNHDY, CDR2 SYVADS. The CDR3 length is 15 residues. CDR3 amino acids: CASSDTTSYNSPLYF. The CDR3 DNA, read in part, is TGTGCCAGCAGTGATACCACTTCCTATAATTCGCCCCTCTAC.

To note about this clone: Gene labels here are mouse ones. The covered CDR3 bases are TGTGCCAGCAGTGATGCACGGGACAGGATCGAACAGTAC. The encoded protein is CASSDARDRIEQY. The whole CDR3 protein reads CASSDARDRIEQYF. The rearrangement joins TRBV13-1 to TRBJ2-7; 8 nucleotides match TRBD1. The DNA ends 1 residue before the CDR3 does, and the rest of the CDR3 is filled in from the germline J gene. The CDR3 runs to 14 residues. The junction had 6 bases not matched to a gene; V was cut back by 0 bases and J by 7 bases. Germline V CDR1 and CDR2: NSHNY, SYGAGN.

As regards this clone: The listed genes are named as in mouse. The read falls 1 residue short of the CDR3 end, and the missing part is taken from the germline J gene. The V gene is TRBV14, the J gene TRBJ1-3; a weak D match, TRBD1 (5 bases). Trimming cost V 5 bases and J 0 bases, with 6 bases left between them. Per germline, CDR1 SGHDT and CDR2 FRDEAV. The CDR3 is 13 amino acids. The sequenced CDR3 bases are TGTGCCAGCAGGGACAATTCTGGAAATACGCTCTAT. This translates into CASRDNSGNTLY. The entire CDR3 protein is CASRDNSGNTLYF.

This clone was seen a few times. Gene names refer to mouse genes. Partial CDR3 DNA: TGTGCCTGGAGGGGTAACTCCTATGAACAGTAC. It specifies CAWRGNSYEQY. The full CDR3 sequence reads CAWRGNSYEQYF. This chain links TRBV31 with TRBJ2-7; D unresolved. The read terminates 1 residue ahead of where the CDR3 ends, so the germline J gene completes it. The V end was cut by 3 bases, the J end by 0 bases, with 6 bases between. Germline V gives CDR1 GKSSPN, CDR2 SITVG. CDR3 length equals 12 residues.

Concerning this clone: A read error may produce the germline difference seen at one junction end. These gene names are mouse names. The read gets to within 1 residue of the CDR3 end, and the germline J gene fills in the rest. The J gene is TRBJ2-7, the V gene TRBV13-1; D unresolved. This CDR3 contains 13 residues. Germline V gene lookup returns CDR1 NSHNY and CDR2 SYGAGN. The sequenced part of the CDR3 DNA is TGTGCCAGCGGTGATTCCCTCAGGTATGAACAGTAC. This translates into CASGDSLRYEQY. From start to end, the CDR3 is CASGDSLRYEQYF.

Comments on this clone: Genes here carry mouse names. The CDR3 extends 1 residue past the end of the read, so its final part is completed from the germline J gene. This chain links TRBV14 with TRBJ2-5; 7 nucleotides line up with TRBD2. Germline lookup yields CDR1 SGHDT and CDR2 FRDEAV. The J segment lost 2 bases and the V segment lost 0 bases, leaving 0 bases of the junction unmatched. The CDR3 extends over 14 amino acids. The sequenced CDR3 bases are TGTGCCAGCAGTTTCTGGGGGGGCCAAGACACCCAGTAC. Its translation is CASSFWGGQDTQY. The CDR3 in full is CASSFWGGQDTQYF.

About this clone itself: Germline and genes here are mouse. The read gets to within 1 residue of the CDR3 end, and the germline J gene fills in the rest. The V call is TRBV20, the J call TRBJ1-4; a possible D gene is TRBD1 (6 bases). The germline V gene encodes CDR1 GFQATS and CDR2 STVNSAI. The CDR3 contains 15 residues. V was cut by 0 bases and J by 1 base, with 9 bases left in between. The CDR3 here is CGARDRTASNERLFF. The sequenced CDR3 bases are TGTGGTGCTAGGGATAGGACAGCTTCCAACGAAAGATTATTT.

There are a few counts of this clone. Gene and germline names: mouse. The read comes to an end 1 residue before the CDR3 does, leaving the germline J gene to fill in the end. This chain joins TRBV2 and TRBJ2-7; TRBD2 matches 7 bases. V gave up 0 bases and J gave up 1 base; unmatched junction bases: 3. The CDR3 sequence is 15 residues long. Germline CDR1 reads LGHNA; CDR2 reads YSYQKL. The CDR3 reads CASSQDLWGSYEQYF. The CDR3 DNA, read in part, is TGTGCCAGCAGCCAAGATCTCTGGGGGTCCTATGAACAGTAC.

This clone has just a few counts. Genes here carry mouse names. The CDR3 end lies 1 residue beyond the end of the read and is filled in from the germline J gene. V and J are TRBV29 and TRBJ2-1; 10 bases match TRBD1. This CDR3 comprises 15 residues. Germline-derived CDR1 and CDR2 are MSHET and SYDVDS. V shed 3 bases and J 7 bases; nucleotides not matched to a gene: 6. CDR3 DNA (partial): TGTGCTAGCAGTTTCCCGGGACAGGGGAGCGCTGAGCAGTTC. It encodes CASSFPGQGSAEQF. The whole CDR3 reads CASSFPGQGSAEQFF.

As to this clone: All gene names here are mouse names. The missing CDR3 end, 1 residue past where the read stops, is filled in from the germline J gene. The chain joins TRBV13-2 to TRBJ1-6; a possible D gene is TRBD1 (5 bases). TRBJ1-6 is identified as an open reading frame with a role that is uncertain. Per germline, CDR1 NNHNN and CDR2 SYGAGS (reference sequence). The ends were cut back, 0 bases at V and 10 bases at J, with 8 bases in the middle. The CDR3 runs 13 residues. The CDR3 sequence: CASGDVRGSPLYF. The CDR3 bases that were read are TGTGCCAGCGGTGATGTTAGGGGCTCGCCCCTCTAC.

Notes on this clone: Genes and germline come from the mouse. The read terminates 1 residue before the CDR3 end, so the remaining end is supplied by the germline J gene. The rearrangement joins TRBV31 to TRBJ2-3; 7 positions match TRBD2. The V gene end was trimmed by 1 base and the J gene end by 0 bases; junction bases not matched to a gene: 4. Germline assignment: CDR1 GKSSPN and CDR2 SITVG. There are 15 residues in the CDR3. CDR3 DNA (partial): TGTGCCTGGAGTCCTGGGGGTTCTAGTGCAGAAACGCTGTAT. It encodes CAWSPGGSSAETLY. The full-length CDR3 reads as CAWSPGGSSAETLYF.

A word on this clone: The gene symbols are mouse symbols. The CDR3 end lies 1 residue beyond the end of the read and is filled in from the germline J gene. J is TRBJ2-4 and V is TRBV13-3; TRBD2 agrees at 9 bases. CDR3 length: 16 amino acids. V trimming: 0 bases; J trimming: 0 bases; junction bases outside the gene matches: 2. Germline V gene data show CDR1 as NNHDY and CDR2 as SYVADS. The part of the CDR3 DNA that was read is TGTGCCAGCAGTGATGCTGGGGGGGGAAGTCAAAACACCTTGTAC. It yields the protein CASSDAGGGSQNTLY. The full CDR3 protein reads CASSDAGGGSQNTLYF. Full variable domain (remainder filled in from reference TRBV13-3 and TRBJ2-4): EAAVTQSPRSKVAVTGGKVTLSCHQTNNHDYMYWYRQDTGHGLRLIHYSYVADSTEKGDIPDGYKASRPSQENFSLILELASLSQTAVYFCASSDAGGGSQNTLYFGAGTRLSVL.

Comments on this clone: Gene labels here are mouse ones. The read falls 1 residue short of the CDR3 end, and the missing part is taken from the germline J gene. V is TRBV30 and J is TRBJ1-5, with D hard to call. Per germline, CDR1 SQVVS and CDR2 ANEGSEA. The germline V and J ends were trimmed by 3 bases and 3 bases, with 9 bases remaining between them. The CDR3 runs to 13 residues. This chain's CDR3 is CSSSAGVNQAPLF. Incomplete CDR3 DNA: TGTAGTTCTAGTGCGGGTGTCAACCAGGCTCCGCTT.

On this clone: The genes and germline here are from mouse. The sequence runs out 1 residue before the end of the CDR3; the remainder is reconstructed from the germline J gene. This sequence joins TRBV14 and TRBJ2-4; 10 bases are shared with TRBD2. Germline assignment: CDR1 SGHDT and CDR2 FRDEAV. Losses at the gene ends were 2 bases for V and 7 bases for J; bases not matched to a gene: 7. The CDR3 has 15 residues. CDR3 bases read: TGTGCCAGCAGTTTGGTCTGGGGGGGCGCGGACACCTTGTAC. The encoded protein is CASSLVWGGADTLY. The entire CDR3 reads CASSLVWGGADTLYF. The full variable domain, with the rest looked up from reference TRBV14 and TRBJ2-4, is EAGVTQSPRYAVLQEGQAVSFWCDPISGHDTLYWYQQPRDQGPQLLVYFRDEAVIDNSQLPSDRFSAVRPKGTNSTLKIQSAKQGDTATYLCASSLVWGGADTLYFGAGTRLSVL.

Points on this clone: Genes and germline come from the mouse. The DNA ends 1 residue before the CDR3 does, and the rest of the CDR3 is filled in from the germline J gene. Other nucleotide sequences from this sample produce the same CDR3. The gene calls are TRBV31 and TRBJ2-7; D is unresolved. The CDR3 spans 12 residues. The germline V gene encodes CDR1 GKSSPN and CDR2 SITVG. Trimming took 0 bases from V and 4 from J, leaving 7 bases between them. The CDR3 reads CAWSLRGYEQYF. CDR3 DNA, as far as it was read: TGTGCCTGGAGTCTACGCGGATATGAACAGTAC.

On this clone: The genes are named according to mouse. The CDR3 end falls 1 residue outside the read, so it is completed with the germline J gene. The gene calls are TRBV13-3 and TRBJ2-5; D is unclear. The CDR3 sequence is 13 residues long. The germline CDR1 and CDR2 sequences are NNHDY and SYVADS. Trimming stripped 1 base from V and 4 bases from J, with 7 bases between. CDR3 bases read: TGTGCCAGCAGTGATCAGAAAAAAGACACCCAGTAC. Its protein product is CASSDQKKDTQY. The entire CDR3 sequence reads CASSDQKKDTQYF. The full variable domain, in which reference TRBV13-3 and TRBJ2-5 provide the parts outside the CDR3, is EAAVTQSPRSKVAVTGGKVTLSCHQTNNHDYMYWYRQDTGHGLRLIHYSYVADSTEKGDIPDGYKASRPSQENFSLILELASLSQTAVYFCASSDQKKDTQYFGPGTRLLVL.

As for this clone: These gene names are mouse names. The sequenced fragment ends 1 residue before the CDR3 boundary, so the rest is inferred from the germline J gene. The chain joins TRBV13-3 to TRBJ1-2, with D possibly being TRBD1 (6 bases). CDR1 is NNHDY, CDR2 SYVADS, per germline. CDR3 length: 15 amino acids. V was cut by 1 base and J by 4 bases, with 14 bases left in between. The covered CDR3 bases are TGTGCCAGCAGTGATTCTGGGGGCGGGGGCTCCGACTACACC. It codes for CASSDSGGGGSDYT. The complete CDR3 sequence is CASSDSGGGGSDYTF.